This T cell receptor beta chain was identified in a study of T cell changes during pregnancy in multiple sclerosis. This CDR3 has 14 residues. CDR1 KGHSH and CDR2 LQKENI come from the germline V gene. V was shortened by 2 bases and J by 7 bases, with 14 bases between the two germline ends. Profiling relied on immunoSEQ multiplex PCR, and the TCRdb table lists in-frame clones only, not all of them. The sample yields roughly 99,000 clones, 85% to 95% seen once. Here the sequenced sample was peripheral blood, taken in the third trimester of pregnancy. This receptor was obtained from a female donor in good health, enrolled as a control in a pregnancy study. This sequence joins TRBV18 and TRBJ1-1; D possibly corresponds to TRBD1 (6 bases). The CDR3 coding sequence is TGTGCCAGCTCACCAGAAGTACAGGGATTTGAAGCTTTCTTT. Its translation: CASSPEVQGFEAFF.